A selection of T cell receptor beta chains follows, all from one sample in a study of cytomegalovirus exposure and HLA in healthy donors. Only in-frame clones appear in the TCRdb table, and some are missing; sequencing was by immunoSEQ multiplex PCR. This sample has about 130,000 clones, with 85% to 90% found just once. Sequenced material: PBMCs. These receptor sequences come from a woman under 30 in good health and CMV-seropositive. Both conserved end residues are part of each CDR3. D genes are given only for firm matches. Rows may omit the clone size; those that give it use once, few, many or a size class.

J	D	size	V	CDR3	DNA
TRBJ1-2	.	.	TRBV6-5	CASSYGRGRIYGYTF	TGTGCCAGCAGTTACGGTCGCGGAAGAATCTATGGCTACACCTTC
TRBJ2-1	TRBD2	.	TRBV4-2	CASSQDSNLAGYNEQFF	TGTGCCAGCAGCCAAGATTCTAACCTAGCGGGTTACAATGAGCAGTTCTTC
TRBJ1-4	TRBD1	.	TRBV28	CASRKTGGSVEKLFF	TGTGCCAGCAGGAAAACAGGGGGCTCGGTCGAAAAACTGTTTTTT
TRBJ1-5	.	.	TRBV4-1	CASSQPREGSNQPQHF	TGCGCCAGCAGCCAACCCCGGGAGGGTAGCAATCAGCCCCAGCATTTT
TRBJ1-2	.	.	TRBV4-1	CASSQAGVYGYTF	TGCGCCAGCAGCCAAGCCGGGGTCTATGGCTACACCTTC
TRBJ1-2	.	.	TRBV6-5	CASSYSEAGGYTF	TGTGCCAGCAGTTACTCGGAGGCCGGGGGCTACACCTTC
TRBJ1-5	TRBD1	.	TRBV11-2	CASSLGTGSNQPQHF	TGTGCCAGCAGCTTAGGGACAGGGTCCAATCAGCCCCAGCATTTT
TRBJ2-5	.	.	TRBV9	CASSPTGREETQYF	TGTGCCAGCAGCCCCACCGGCAGGGAAGAGACCCAGTACTTC
TRBJ1-1	TRBD1	.	TRBV7-8	CASSAGGFLGQGARDGTEAFF	TGTGCCAGCAGCGCGGGTGGTTTTTTGGGACAGGGGGCGCGGGATGGTACTGAAGCTTTCTTT
TRBJ2-5	TRBD2	once	TRBV7-6	CASNGGGHETQYF	TGTGCCAGCAACGGGGGGGGCCATGAGACCCAGTACTTC
TRBJ2-1	TRBD1	.	TRBV5-1	CASSSSRDRVRSYNEQFF	TGCGCCAGCAGCTCGTCCCGGGACAGGGTGCGCTCCTACAATGAGCAGTTCTTC
TRBJ2-5	TRBD2	.	TRBV30	CAWSVLAGVETQYF	TGTGCCTGGAGTGTTCTAGCGGGGGTAGAGACCCAGTACTTC
TRBJ2-5	.	.	TRBV10-3	CAISETLIETQYF	TGTGCCATCAGTGAGACCCTAATAGAGACCCAGTACTTC
TRBJ2-3	TRBD2	.	TRBV9	CASSAPASGLAGGQTDTQYF	TGTGCCAGCAGCGCGCCCGCATCGGGACTAGCGGGGGGGCAGACAGATACGCAGTATTTT
TRBJ2-7	.	once	TRBV5-1	CASSPGGRGLGYEQYF	TGCGCCAGCAGCCCGGGGGGCAGGGGGCTAGGCTACGAGCAGTACTTC
TRBJ1-1	.	once	TRBV7-2	CASSPVRVSTEAFF	TGTGCCAGCAGCCCTGTGAGGGTGAGCACTGAAGCTTTCTTT
TRBJ2-7	.	.	TRBV9	CASSPRLEAYEQYF	TGTGCCAGCAGCCCGAGACTAGAGGCCTACGAGCAGTACTTC
TRBJ2-7	.	.	TRBV19	CASSRGEVVGSYEQYF	TGTGCCAGTAGCAGGGGGGAGGTCGTCGGCTCCTACGAGCAGTACTTC
TRBJ1-5	.	.	TRBV5-6	CASSRGHQNQPQHF	TGTGCCAGCAGCCGGGGACACCAAAATCAGCCCCAGCATTTT
TRBJ2-7	TRBD2	.	TRBV18	CASSTLAGGGEQYF	TGTGCCAGCTCAACCCTAGCGGGGGGTGGCGAGCAGTACTTC
TRBJ1-2	.	once	TRBV7-9	CASSAGRDTGYTF	TGTGCCAGCAGCGCCGGCCGGGACACTGGCTACACCTTC
TRBJ1-2	TRBD1	.	TRBV12-5	CASGLSDRGRDGYTF	TGTGCTAGTGGGCTAAGTGACAGGGGGAGGGATGGCTACACCTTC
TRBJ2-2	TRBD1	.	TRBV5-1	CASSLGRDSFLTGELFF	TGCGCCAGCAGCTTGGGCCGGGACAGTTTTTTGACCGGGGAGCTGTTTTTT
TRBJ2-3	.	.	TRBV9	CASSVEGPVGDTQYF	TGTGCCAGCAGCGTAGAGGGGCCGGTTGGCGATACGCAGTATTTT
TRBJ1-4	.	.	TRBV13	CASSLASQGGVREKLFF	TGTGCCAGCAGCTTAGCCTCTCAAGGGGGGGTTCGTGAAAAACTGTTTTTT
TRBJ1-2	.	.	TRBV28	CASSLSVGQDTYDSF	TGTGCCAGCAGTTTAAGTGTAGGGCAGGACACCTATGATTCCTTC